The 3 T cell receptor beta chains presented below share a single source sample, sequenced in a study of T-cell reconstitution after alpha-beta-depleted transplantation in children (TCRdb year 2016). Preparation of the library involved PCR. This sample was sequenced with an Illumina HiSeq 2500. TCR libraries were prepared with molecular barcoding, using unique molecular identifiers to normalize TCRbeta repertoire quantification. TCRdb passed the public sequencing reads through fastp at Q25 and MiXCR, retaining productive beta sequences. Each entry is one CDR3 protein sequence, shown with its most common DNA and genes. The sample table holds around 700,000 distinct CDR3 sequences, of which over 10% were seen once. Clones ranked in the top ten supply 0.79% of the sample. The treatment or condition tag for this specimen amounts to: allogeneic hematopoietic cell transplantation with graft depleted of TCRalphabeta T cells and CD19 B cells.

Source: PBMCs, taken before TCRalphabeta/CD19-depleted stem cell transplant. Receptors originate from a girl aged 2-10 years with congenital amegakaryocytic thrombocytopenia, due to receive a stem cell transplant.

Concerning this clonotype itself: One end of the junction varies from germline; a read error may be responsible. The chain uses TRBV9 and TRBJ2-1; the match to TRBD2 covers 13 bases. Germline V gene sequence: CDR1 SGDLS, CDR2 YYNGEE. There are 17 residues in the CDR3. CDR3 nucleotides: TGTGTCAGCAGCGTGGGGGGGACTAGCGGGAACGGCAATGAGCAGTTCTTC. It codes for CVSSVGGTSGNGNEQFF.

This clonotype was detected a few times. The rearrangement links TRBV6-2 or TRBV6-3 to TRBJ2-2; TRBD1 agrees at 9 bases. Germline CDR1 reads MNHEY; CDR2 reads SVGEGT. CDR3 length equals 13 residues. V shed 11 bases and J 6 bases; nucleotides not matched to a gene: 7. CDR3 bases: TGTGCCTGCCACAGGGGGCCTGCCGGGGAGCTGTTTTTT. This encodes CACHRGPAGELFF.

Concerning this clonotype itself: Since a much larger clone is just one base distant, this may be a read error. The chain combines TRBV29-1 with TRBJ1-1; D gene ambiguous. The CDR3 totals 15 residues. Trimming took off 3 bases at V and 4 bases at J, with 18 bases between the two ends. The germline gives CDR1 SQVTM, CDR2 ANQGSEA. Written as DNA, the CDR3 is TGCAGCGTTGATCCAACATATCTAGTGGCCACTGAAGCTTTCTTT. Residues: CSVDPTYLVATEAFF. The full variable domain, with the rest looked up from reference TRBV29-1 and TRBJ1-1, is SAVISQKPSRDICQRGTSLTIQCQVDSQVTMMFWYRQQPGQSLTLIATANQGSEATYESGFVIDKFPISRPNLTFSTLTVSNMSPEDSSIYLCSVDPTYLVATEAFFGQGTRLTVV.